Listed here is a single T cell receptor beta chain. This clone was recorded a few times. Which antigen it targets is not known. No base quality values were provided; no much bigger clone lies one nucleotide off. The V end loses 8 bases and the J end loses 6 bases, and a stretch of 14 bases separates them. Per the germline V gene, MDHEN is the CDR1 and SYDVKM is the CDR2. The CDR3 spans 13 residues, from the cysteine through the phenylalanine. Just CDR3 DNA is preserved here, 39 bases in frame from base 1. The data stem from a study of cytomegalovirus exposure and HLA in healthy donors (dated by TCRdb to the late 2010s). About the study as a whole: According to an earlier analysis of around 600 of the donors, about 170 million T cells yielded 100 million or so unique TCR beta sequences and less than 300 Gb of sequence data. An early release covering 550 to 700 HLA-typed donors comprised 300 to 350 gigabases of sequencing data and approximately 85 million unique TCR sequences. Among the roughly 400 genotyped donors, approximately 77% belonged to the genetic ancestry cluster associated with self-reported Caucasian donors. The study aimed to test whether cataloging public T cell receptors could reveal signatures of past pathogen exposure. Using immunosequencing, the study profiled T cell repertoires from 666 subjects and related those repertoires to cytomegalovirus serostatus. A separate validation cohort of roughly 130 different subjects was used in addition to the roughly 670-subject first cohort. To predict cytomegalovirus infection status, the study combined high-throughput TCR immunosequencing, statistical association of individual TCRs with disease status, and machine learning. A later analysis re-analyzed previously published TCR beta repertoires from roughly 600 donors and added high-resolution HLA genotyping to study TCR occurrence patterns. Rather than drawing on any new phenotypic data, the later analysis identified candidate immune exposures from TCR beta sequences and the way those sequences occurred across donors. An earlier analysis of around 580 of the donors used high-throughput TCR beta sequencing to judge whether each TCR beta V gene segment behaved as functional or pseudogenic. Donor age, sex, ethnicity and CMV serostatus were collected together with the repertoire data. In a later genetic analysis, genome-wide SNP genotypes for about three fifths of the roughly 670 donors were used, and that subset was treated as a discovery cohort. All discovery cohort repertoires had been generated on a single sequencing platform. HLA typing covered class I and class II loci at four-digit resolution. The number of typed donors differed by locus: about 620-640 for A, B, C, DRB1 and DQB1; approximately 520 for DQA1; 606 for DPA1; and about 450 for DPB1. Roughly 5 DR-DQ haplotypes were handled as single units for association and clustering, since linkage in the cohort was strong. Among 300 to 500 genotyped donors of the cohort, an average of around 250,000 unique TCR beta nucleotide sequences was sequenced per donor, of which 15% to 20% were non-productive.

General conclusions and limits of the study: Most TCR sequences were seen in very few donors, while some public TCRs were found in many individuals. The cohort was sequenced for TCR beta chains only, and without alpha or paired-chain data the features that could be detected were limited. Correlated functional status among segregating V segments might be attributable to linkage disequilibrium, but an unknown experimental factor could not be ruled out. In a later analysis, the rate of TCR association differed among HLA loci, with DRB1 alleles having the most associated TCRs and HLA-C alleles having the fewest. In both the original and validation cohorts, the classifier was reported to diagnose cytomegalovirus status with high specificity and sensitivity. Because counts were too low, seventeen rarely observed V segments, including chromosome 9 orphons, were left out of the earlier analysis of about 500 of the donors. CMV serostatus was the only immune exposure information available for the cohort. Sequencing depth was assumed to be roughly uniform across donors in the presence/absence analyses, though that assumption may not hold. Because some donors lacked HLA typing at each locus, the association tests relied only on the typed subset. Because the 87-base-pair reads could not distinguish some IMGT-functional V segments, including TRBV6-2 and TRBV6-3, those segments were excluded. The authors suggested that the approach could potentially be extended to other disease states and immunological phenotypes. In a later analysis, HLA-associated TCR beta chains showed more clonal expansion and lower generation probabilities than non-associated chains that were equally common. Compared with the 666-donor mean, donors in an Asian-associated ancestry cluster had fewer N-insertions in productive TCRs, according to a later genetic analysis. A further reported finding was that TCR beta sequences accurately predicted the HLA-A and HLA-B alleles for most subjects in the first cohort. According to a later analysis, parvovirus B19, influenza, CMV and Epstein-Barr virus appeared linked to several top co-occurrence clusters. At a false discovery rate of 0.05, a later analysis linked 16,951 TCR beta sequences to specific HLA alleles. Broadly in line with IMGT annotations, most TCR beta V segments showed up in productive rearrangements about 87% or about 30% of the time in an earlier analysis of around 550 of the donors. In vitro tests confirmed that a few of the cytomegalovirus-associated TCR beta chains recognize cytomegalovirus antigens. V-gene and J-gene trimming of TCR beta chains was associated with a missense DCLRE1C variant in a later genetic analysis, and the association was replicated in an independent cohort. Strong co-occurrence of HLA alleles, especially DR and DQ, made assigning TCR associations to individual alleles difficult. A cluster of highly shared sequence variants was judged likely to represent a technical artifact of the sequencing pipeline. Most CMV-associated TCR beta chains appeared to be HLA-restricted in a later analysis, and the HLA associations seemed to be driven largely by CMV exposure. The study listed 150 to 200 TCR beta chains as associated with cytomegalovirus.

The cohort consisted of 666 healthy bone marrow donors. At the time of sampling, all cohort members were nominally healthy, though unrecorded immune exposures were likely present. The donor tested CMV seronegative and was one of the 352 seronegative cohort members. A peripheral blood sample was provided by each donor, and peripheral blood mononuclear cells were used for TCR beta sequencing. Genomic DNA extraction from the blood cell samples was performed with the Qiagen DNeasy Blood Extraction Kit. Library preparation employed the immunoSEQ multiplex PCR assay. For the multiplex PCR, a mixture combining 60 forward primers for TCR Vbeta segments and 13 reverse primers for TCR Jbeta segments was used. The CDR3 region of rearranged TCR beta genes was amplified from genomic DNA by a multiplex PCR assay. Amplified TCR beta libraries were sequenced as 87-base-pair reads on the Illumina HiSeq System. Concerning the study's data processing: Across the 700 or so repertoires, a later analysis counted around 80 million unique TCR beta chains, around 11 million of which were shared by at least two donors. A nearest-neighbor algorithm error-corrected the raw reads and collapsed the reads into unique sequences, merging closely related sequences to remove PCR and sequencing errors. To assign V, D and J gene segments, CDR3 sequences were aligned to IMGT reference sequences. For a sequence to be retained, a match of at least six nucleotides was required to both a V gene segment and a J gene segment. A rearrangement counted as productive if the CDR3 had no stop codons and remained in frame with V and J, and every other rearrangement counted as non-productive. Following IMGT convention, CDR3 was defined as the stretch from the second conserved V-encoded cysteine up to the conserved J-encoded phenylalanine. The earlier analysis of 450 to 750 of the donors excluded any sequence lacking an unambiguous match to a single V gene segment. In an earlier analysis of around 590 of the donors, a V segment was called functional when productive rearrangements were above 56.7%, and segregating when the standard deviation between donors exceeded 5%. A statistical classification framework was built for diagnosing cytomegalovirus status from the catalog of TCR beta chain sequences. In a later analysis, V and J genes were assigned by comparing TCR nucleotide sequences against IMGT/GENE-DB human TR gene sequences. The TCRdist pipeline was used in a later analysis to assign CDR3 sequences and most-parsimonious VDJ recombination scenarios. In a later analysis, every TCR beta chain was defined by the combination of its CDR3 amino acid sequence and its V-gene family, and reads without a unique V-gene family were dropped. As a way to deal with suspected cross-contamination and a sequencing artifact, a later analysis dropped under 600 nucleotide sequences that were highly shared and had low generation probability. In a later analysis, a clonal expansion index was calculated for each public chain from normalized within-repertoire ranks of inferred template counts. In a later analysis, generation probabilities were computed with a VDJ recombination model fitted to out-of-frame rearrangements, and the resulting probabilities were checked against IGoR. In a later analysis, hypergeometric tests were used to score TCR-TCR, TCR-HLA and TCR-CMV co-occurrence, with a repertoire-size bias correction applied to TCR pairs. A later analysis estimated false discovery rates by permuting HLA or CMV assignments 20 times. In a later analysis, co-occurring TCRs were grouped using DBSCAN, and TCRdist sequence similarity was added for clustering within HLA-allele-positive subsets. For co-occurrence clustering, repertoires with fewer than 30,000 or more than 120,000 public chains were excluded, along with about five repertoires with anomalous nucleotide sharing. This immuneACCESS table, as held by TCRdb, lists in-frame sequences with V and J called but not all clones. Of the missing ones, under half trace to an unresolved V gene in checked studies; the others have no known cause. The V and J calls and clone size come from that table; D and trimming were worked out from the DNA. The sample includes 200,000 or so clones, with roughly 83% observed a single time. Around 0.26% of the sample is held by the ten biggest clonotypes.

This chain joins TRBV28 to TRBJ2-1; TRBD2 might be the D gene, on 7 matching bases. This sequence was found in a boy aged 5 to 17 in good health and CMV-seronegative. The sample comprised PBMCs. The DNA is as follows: TGTGCCAGCGTCCAAGGGGGGGGCAATGAGCAGTTCTTC. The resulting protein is CASVQGGGNEQFF.